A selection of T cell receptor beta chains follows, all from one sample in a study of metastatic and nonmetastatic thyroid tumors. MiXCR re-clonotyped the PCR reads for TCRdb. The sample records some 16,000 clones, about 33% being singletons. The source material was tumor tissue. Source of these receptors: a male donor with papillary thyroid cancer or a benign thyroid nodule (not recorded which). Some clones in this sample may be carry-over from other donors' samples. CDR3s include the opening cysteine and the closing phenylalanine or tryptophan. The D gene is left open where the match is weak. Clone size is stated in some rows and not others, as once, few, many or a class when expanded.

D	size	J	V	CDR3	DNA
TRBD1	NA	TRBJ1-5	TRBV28	CTISSGGHNQPQHF	TGTACCATCAGTTCAGGGGGCCATAATCAGCCCCAGCATTTT
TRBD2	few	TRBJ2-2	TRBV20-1	CSARPSGFTGELFF	TGCAGTGCTAGACCTAGCGGGTTCACCGGGGAGCTGTTTTTT
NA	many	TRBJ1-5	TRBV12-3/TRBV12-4	CASSPKGGISNQPQHF	TGTGCCAGCAGTCCGAAGGGGGGTATAAGCAATCAGCCCCAGCATTTT
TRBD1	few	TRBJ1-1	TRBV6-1	CASREQGAVGAFF	TGTGCCAGCAGGGAACAGGGGGCGGTAGGAGCTTTCTTT
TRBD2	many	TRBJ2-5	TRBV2	CASDPATSGETQETQYF	TGTGCCAGCGACCCAGCTACTAGCGGGGAGACGCAAGAGACCCAGTACTTC
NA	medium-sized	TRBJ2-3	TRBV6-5	CASSPRPPMETVDTQYF	TGTGCCAGCAGTCCCCGCCCCCCGATGGAAACGGTGGATACGCAGTATTTT
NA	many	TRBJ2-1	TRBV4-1	CASSQDPGPTYDNEQFF	TGCGCCAGCAGCCAAGACCCCGGACCCACCTACGACAATGAGCAGTTCTTC
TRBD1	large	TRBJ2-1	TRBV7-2	CASSLRDRGSYNEQFF	TGTGCCAGCAGCTTACGGGACAGGGGGTCCTACAATGAGCAGTTCTTC
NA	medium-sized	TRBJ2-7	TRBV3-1	CASGVSTYEQYF	TGTGCCAGCGGCGTCAGCACCTACGAGCAGTACTTC
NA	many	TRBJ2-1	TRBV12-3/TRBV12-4	CASSPYLNEQFF	TGTGCCAGCAGTCCATACCTAAATGAGCAGTTCTTC